This TCR beta chain was profiled in a study of T cell repertoires in cytomegalovirus infection. This clonotype has a handful of counts. The antigen is undetermined. TCRdb re-analysed the reads in MiXCR, keeping a single row per CDR3 protein. The sample lists approximately 990,000 distinct CDR3 sequences, roughly 30% occurring once. Whole-study findings and limits: Dominating the ex vivo response were TCR beta clonotypes that were CMV-specific and HLA-C-restricted.

The clonotype originates from a human donor in good health (CMV status not recorded). Some clones in this sample may be carry-over from other donors' samples. Sequences were derived from cultured CD8+ T cells from PBMCs, sampled from culture after CMV antigen stimulation.

CDR3 sequence: CATEQGANEQFF. The CDR3, as DNA: TGTGCCACCGAGCAGGGGGCGAATGAGCAGTTCTTC. J is TRBJ2-1 and V is TRBV19; 8 nucleotides align to TRBD1. The germline gives CDR1 LNHDA, CDR2 SQIVND (reference sequence). The CDR3 has 12 residues. Trimming removed 10 bases from V and 7 bases from J; junction bases left unmatched: 6.